This T cell receptor beta chain was recorded in a study of tumor-infiltrating lymphocytes in glioblastoma multiforme. This clonotype was counted between two and nine times. Its antigen is undetermined. A clone one base away is much larger, so this may be a read error. Study-level points and caveats: The T cells in this sample were not sorted into functional subsets.

The CDR3 spans 13 residues. CDR1 and CDR2 from the germline V gene are DFQATT and SNEGSKA (reference sequence). TCR beta libraries were built from RNA through three nested multiplex PCR rounds using modified ARM-PCR. TCRB-specific cDNA synthesis used 0.5 to 0.65 ug of total RNA. No unique molecular identifiers were described for these TCRB libraries. TCRdb re-called the multiplex PCR reads through MiXCR, storing one row per CDR3 protein. Among some 11,000 distinct CDR3 sequences, more than 70% were seen once, and the ten largest hold roughly 40%. Input material: brain tumor tissue. This sequence was found in a male donor with glioblastoma. This rearrangement joins TRBV20-1 to TRBJ1-1; the D is unclear. The CDR3 region is CNATLPGNTEAFF. Here the CDR3 DNA reads TGCAATGCTACATTACCCGGGAACACTGAAGCTTTCTTT.